This T cell receptor beta chain was identified during a study of T cell clusters in autoimmune cytopenias. The study's findings and limits: The cluster-lack signature was not seen for secondary cytopenia versus chronic lymphocytic leukemia.

Its frequency marks this clonotype as medium-sized. Its antigen remains unidentified. TRB rearrangements were amplified by touch-down multiplex PCR with mixed TRB-A/B primers. TCRdb reanalyzed the multiplex PCR reads, giving one entry per CDR3 protein sequence and no DNA. This repertoire comprises about 4,100 distinct CDR3 sequences; its ten largest clones make up over 12%. The CDR3 has 12 residues. Germline V gene lookup returns CDR1 GTSNPN and CDR2 SVGIG (reference sequence). TRB amplification used approximately 250 ng of peripheral blood genomic DNA. A further study also used this sample, focusing on T cell repertoires in aging, cancer and after chemotherapy.

The sequence was obtained from a human donor in good health. Sequencing input: peripheral blood. The chain is built from TRBV30 and TRBJ1-5. The CDR3: CAWSVRNQPQHF.